Each of the 15 T cell receptor beta chains below was sequenced from the same sample in a study of blood T cell repertoires in COVID-19 (dated by TCRdb to 2020 to 2021). Library preparation employed the immunoSEQ multiplex PCR assay. TCRdb took this table from immuneACCESS and kept in-frame rearrangements with V and J called. Such tables lack part of the clones; where checked against another copy, unresolved V genes explain under half of the gap, and the rest is unexplained. In this sample the table shows about 270,000 clones, 90% of which occur a single time. About 4% of the sample rests with the top ten. The sequencing sample was made of PBMCs or T cells enriched from blood (not recorded which). These receptors originate from a woman in her 30s with acute COVID-19.

This clone has a handful of counts. The chain is built from TRBV6-5 and TRBJ1-1; 7 nucleotides line up with TRBD1. With V trimmed by 6 bases and J by 2 bases, 3 bases remained unmatched. The CDR3 runs 13 residues. CDR1 MNHEY and CDR2 SVGAGI come from the germline V gene. The CDR3 loop is CASRTGQNTEAFF. The CDR3 nucleotides read TGTGCCAGCAGGACAGGGCAAAACACTGAAGCTTTCTTT.

The V and J genes are TRBV6-5 and TRBJ2-2; 8 nucleotides match TRBD1. Germline CDR1 and CDR2: MNHEY and SVGAGI. This CDR3 is 15 amino acids long. V lost 8 bases to trimming and J lost 8 bases; unmatched junction nucleotides: 13. CDR3 amino acids: CASLLGQGNKGELFF. The CDR3 DNA reads as TGTGCCAGCCTATTAGGACAGGGTAATAAGGGGGAGCTGTTTTTT.

Here the CDR3 DNA reads TGTGCCAGCAGTTCTAGCGGGAACACCGGGGAGCTGTTTTTT. This translates into CASSSSGNTGELFF. The chain couples TRBV6-4 to TRBJ2-2, with 7 bases identical to TRBD2. The V gene's germline CDR1 is MRHNA and CDR2 SNTAGT. The V and J ends lost 5 bases and 1 base, in that order; junction bases with no gene match: 1. This CDR3 is 14 amino acids long.

The chain recombines TRBV11-2 with TRBJ2-1; 7 bases agree with TRBD1. V was clipped by 2 bases and J by 9 bases; unmatched bases: 4. CDR1 and CDR2 (germline): SGHAT, FQNNGV. The CDR3 has 13 residues. CDR3 DNA: TGTGCCAGCAGCTTACTTCAGGGGGTTGAGCAGTTCTTC. Translating it yields CASSLLQGVEQFF.

In DNA form, the CDR3 reads TGTGCCAGCAGCTCGGGACTAGCAAATGAGCAGTTCTTC. It is translated as CASSSGLANEQFF. The V gene is TRBV7-9, the J gene TRBJ2-1; 9 nucleotides agree with TRBD2. Trimming removed 4 bases from V and 7 bases from J; junction bases left unmatched: 2. Germline CDR1 reads SEHNR; CDR2 reads FQNEAQ (reference sequence). The CDR3 contains 13 residues.

The chain carries TRBV7-2 and TRBJ2-7; D possibly corresponds to TRBD2 (5 bases). The CDR3 runs 16 residues. Trimming took off 5 bases at V and 2 bases at J, with 19 bases between the two ends. Per germline, CDR1 SGHTA and CDR2 FQGNSA. CDR3 DNA: TGTGCCAGCAGCCTTTGGGGTCGGGGTTGGGCCTACGAGCAGTACTTC. Its protein product is CASSLWGRGWAYEQYF.

V gene TRBV10-2 combines with J gene TRBJ2-2, with TRBD1 as a possible D gene (6 bases). V was trimmed by 6 bases and J by 4 bases, leaving 12 bases between them. The germline V gene encodes CDR1 WSHSY and CDR2 SAAADI. The CDR3 is 14 residues long. DNA of the CDR3: TGCGCCAGCAGAGAACAGGGAACCACCGGGGAGCTGTTTTTT. Its translation: CASREQGTTGELFF.

The V and J genes are TRBV9 and TRBJ2-1, with a possible D match to TRBD1 (6 bases). From germline, CDR1 is SGDLS and CDR2 YYNGEE. The CDR3 is 16 residues long. Trimming removed 0 bases at V and 2 bases at J, with 12 bases between. The CDR3: CASSVGGLATYNEQFF. The CDR3 DNA follows: TGTGCCAGCAGCGTAGGGGGGCTGGCCACCTACAATGAGCAGTTCTTC.

The genes are TRBV9 and TRBJ2-7; D possibly corresponds to TRBD2 (5 bases). The CDR3 spans 15 residues. Germline assignment: CDR1 SGDLS and CDR2 YYNGEE. Trimming left V 1 base short and J 3 bases short, with 14 bases between. CDR3 nucleotide sequence: TGTGCCAGCAGCGTAAATAGCGCGAGCGGCTACGAGCAGTACTTC. Encoded protein: CASSVNSASGYEQYF.

The chain uses TRBV4-3 and TRBJ2-3; 8 bases match TRBD2. With 4 bases clipped from V and 6 bases from J, the junction kept 21 bases outside the gene matches. The germline V gene encodes CDR1 LGHNA and CDR2 YSLEER. The length of the CDR3 is 19 residues. The CDR3 loop is CASSPENKGGRTHVDTQYF. CDR3 coding DNA: TGCGCCAGCAGCCCTGAGAATAAGGGCGGGAGGACCCACGTGGATACGCAGTATTTT.

The CDR3 reads CASSMAPSYEQYF. The CDR3 region has the DNA TGTGCCAGTAGTATGGCACCCTCCTACGAGCAGTACTTC. V gene TRBV19 combines with J gene TRBJ2-7, with D uncertain. V lost 3 bases and J 0 bases, leaving 6 bases between the germline ends. The CDR3 spans 13 residues. CDR1 LNHDA and CDR2 SQIVND come from the germline V gene (reference sequence).

The chain employs TRBV4-1 and TRBJ1-6; 9 bases align to TRBD1. CDR3 length: 17 amino acids. V lost 3 bases, J lost 5 bases, and 8 bases stayed unmatched. In germline, CDR1 is MGHRA, CDR2 YSYEKL. The CDR3 is CASSHPQGAKDNSPLHF. The CDR3 DNA follows: TGCGCCAGCAGCCACCCACAGGGGGCGAAAGATAATTCACCCCTCCACTTT.

The chain employs TRBV6-4 and TRBJ2-1, with a tentative D call TRBD2 (5 bases). Deletions cut 0 bases from V and 0 bases from J, with 9 bases between. Germline loops: CDR1 MRHNA, CDR2 SNTAGT. The CDR3 is made up of 16 amino acids. CDR3 nucleotide sequence: TGTGCCAGCAGTGACTCAGCGGAGAACTCCTACAATGAGCAGTTCTTC. Residues: CASSDSAENSYNEQFF.

The rearrangement uses TRBV18 and TRBJ1-1; 8 nucleotides match TRBD1. This CDR3 spans 16 amino acids. V was pared by 2 bases and J by 2 bases, with 7 bases of the junction left unmatched. Germline V lookup: CDR1 KGHSH, CDR2 LQKENI. The CDR3 spells CASSPVQGAYNTEAFF. The DNA for the CDR3 is TGTGCCAGCTCACCAGTTCAGGGGGCGTATAACACTGAAGCTTTCTTT.

This clone has a handful of counts. This sequence joins TRBV5-4 and TRBJ2-2; D may be TRBD2 (6 bases). Germline V lookup: CDR1 SGHNT, CDR2 YYREEE (reference sequence). The CDR3 covers 15 residues. V was trimmed by 4 bases and J by 4 bases, leaving 14 bases between them. The DNA of the CDR3 is TGTGCCAGCAGCCGTATGCTGCGGGGCACCGGGGAGCTGTTTTTT. Translated, it gives CASSRMLRGTGELFF.